A selection of T cell receptor beta chains follows, all from one sample in a study of blood T cells in healthy people across ages. Using its own MiXCR run on the 5' RACE reads, TCRdb lists one record per CDR3 protein. The data hold about 570,000 distinct CDR3 sequences, with roughly a quarter observed a single time. Sample: blood. These receptors were obtained from an older woman in good health. CDR3s include the opening cysteine and the closing phenylalanine or tryptophan. Each record gives: V gene, J gene, D gene, clone size, CDR3 DNA, CDR3 protein. A D gene is named only where the DNA matches it firmly. Rows may omit the clone size; those that give it use once, few, many or a size class.

V: TRBV3-1; J: TRBJ1-6; D: -; size: -; DNA: TGTGCCAGCAGCACCGGGACCCGGGTTGCACCCCTCCACTTT; CDR3: CASSTGTRVAPLHF
V: TRBV12-3/TRBV12-4; J: TRBJ2-2; D: TRBD2; size: once; DNA: TGTGCCAGCAGTCCCCGGACTAGCGGGGAGTCCACCGGGGAGCTGTTTTTT; CDR3: CASSPRTSGESTGELFF
V: TRBV5-1; J: TRBJ1-2; D: TRBD1; size: few; DNA: TGCGCCAGCAGCTTGGCCTACGGACAGGACTATGGCTACACCTTC; CDR3: CASSLAYGQDYGYTF
V: TRBV29-1; J: TRBJ2-5; D: TRBD2; size: many; DNA: TGCAGCGTTGATAGAGCGGGGGGGGAGACCCAGTACTTC; CDR3: CSVDRAGGETQYF
V: TRBV10-3; J: TRBJ1-4; D: -; size: few; DNA: TGTGCCACCACGGTGGGTGGGGACGGAGGCGAAAAACTGTTTTTT; CDR3: CATTVGGDGGEKLFF
V: TRBV10-3; J: TRBJ2-7; D: TRBD2; size: few; DNA: TGTGCCATCAACCCGGGGGGTGACTACGAGCAGTACTTC; CDR3: CAINPGGDYEQYF
V: TRBV9; J: TRBJ1-3; D: TRBD1; size: many; DNA: TGTGCCAGCAGCCCCCGGGACAGCCGTAGAGGGACCACCATATATTTT; CDR3: CASSPRDSRRGTTIYF
V: TRBV6-5; J: TRBJ2-3; D: -; size: -; DNA: TGTGCCAGCAGTTACTCGATCTCGGGAGATACGCAGTATTTT; CDR3: CASSYSISGDTQYF
V: TRBV12-3/TRBV12-4; J: TRBJ2-2; D: TRBD1; size: -; DNA: TGTGCCAGCAGTTCAAGGGACAGCTTCACCGGGGAGCTGTTTTTT; CDR3: CASSSRDSFTGELFF
V: TRBV20-1; J: TRBJ1-5; D: TRBD1; size: -; DNA: TGCAGTGCTAGAGATCGGGAGGGGGCTGGACAGCCCCAGCATTTT; CDR3: CSARDREGAGQPQHF
V: TRBV27; J: TRBJ2-7; D: -; size: few; DNA: TGTGCCAGCAGTCTCCGAGTCGGACCCCTCTACGAGCAGTACTTC; CDR3: CASSLRVGPLYEQYF
V: TRBV20-1; J: TRBJ2-3; D: -; size: few; DNA: TGCAGTGCTAGAGATCTAGCCAGACCTAGCACAGATACGCAGTATTTT; CDR3: CSARDLARPSTDTQYF
V: TRBV29-1; J: TRBJ1-5; D: -; size: -; DNA: TGCAGCGTTGTGGAGAATAGCAATCAGCCCCAGCATTTT; CDR3: CSVVENSNQPQHF
V: TRBV29-1; J: TRBJ2-7; D: TRBD1; size: -; DNA: TGCAGCGTTGAAAAAGGACAGGGGAGCTACGAGCAGTACTTC; CDR3: CSVEKGQGSYEQYF
V: TRBV5-1; J: TRBJ1-1; D: -; size: -; DNA: TGCGCCAGCAGCTTTACCACCGGGGGGGCTTACATGAACACTGAAGCTTTCTTT; CDR3: CASSFTTGGAYMNTEAFF
V: TRBV10-3; J: TRBJ2-1; D: -; size: -; DNA: TGTGCCATCAGCGCCGTGGACTTCAGCTCCTACAATGAGCAGTTCTTC; CDR3: CAISAVDFSSYNEQFF
V: TRBV20-1; J: TRBJ1-5; D: -; size: few; DNA: TGCAGTGCTAGCGCCCAGGGAGGGCAGCCCCAGCATTTT; CDR3: CSASAQGGQPQHF
V: TRBV9; J: TRBJ2-5; D: TRBD2; size: -; DNA: TGTGCCAGCGGTAGACTAGCGGGGGGCCAGGAGACCCAGTACTTC; CDR3: CASGRLAGGQETQYF
V: TRBV2; J: TRBJ1-1; D: TRBD1; size: few; DNA: TGTGCCAGCTCCTTGGAGACAGGGCACACTGAAGCTTTCTTT; CDR3: CASSLETGHTEAFF
V: TRBV29-1; J: TRBJ2-1; D: TRBD1; size: -; DNA: TGCAGCGTTGCCCGGGACAGTACATACAATGAGCAGTTCTTC; CDR3: CSVARDSTYNEQFF
V: TRBV12-3/TRBV12-4; J: TRBJ1-6; D: TRBD1; size: -; DNA: TGTGCCAGCAGTACCGAACAGGGGATTGAATCACCCCTCCACTTT; CDR3: CASSTEQGIESPLHF
V: TRBV24-1; J: TRBJ2-5; D: TRBD1; size: few; DNA: TGTGCCACCCAGGACAGGGGTGAGACCCAGTACTTC; CDR3: CATQDRGETQYF
V: TRBV7-2; J: TRBJ2-7; D: -; size: few; DNA: TGTGCCAGCAGCTTATCGAACAACCCTTCCTACGAGCAGTACTTC; CDR3: CASSLSNNPSYEQYF
V: TRBV27; J: TRBJ2-5; D: TRBD2; size: many; DNA: TGTGCCAGCAGTTCCCGGGGAGCGGGGGGCCCACAAGAGACCCAGTACTTC; CDR3: CASSSRGAGGPQETQYF
V: TRBV9; J: TRBJ2-6; D: -; size: few; DNA: TGTGCCAGCAGCGTCAGCCGGGACCCAGGGGCCAACGTCCTGACTTTC; CDR3: CASSVSRDPGANVLTF
V: TRBV7-8; J: TRBJ2-1; D: -; size: many; DNA: TGTGCCAGCAGCGTTGGTGGAGGGAATTATCGCAATGAGCAGTTCTTC; CDR3: CASSVGGGNYRNEQFF
V: TRBV11-3; J: TRBJ2-1; D: -; size: -; DNA: TGTGCCAGCAGCTTAGGGGTACTGAATGAGCAGTTCTTC; CDR3: CASSLGVLNEQFF
V: TRBV20-1; J: TRBJ2-6; D: -; size: once; DNA: TGCAGTGCCCCACTAGGGGGAGCGTCTGGGGCCAACGTCCTGACCTTC; CDR3: CSAPLGGASGANVLTF
V: TRBV15; J: TRBJ2-5; D: TRBD2; size: -; DNA: TGTGCCACCAGCCGACTGGTAGCGGGGGAAGAGACCCAGTACTTC; CDR3: CATSRLVAGEETQYF
V: TRBV6-5; J: TRBJ2-5; D: -; size: -; DNA: TGTGCCAGCAGTTACTCGATGGGCTCCTCAAAGTACTTC; CDR3: CASSYSMGSSKYF
V: TRBV7-2; J: TRBJ2-2; D: -; size: -; DNA: TGTGCCAGCAGCATAGGGGTTTTGAACACCGGGGAGCTGTTTTTT; CDR3: CASSIGVLNTGELFF
V: TRBV18; J: TRBJ1-2; D: -; size: few; DNA: TGTGCCAGCTCACCACCGGGCAGCCTCTATGAGTTTGGCTACACCTTC; CDR3: CASSPPGSLYEFGYTF
V: TRBV5-1; J: TRBJ1-4; D: -; size: -; DNA: TGCGCCAGCAGCGAAACAATAAATGAAAAACTGTTTTTT; CDR3: CASSETINEKLFF
V: TRBV20-1; J: TRBJ2-1; D: TRBD2; size: -; DNA: TGCAGTGCGCGTAGCGGGAGTACCTACAATGAGCAGTTCTTC; CDR3: CSARSGSTYNEQFF
V: TRBV5-6; J: TRBJ1-2; D: -; size: few; DNA: TGTGCCAGCATCCTAATAACGGACGGCGGCTACACCTTC; CDR3: CASILITDGGYTF
V: TRBV5-1; J: TRBJ2-5; D: TRBD1; size: -; DNA: TGCGCCAGCAGCTTGTGGGGACAGAGCCAAGAGACCCAGTACTTC; CDR3: CASSLWGQSQETQYF
V: TRBV4-3; J: TRBJ1-1; D: -; size: few; DNA: TGCGCCAGCAGCCGTGGACTCTTTGGGGACACTGAAGCTTTCTTT; CDR3: CASSRGLFGDTEAFF
V: TRBV20-1; J: TRBJ2-7; D: TRBD2; size: -; DNA: TGCAGTGCTGGCGGGCTAGCGGGTAGTTCCTACGAGCAGTACTTC; CDR3: CSAGGLAGSSYEQYF
V: TRBV6-4; J: TRBJ2-3; D: TRBD2; size: few; DNA: TGTGCCAGCAGTGAAGGCCTAGCGGGGGGCCTACTGGATACGCAGTATTTT; CDR3: CASSEGLAGGLLDTQYF
V: TRBV3-1; J: TRBJ2-3; D: TRBD2; size: -; DNA: TGTGCCAGCAGCCAAGATTTTGCGGGGGGATCGATGGATACGCAGTATTTT; CDR3: CASSQDFAGGSMDTQYF
V: TRBV12-3/TRBV12-4; J: TRBJ2-7; D: -; size: -; DNA: TGTGCCAGCGGCAACCGGGGATCCTACGAGCAGTACTTC; CDR3: CASGNRGSYEQYF
V: TRBV3-1; J: TRBJ2-3; D: TRBD1; size: few; DNA: TGTGCCAGCAGCCCCCAACAAACAGGGGGCAGAGATACGCAGTATTTT; CDR3: CASSPQQTGGRDTQYF
V: TRBV12-3/TRBV12-4; J: TRBJ2-5; D: -; size: few; DNA: TGTGCCAGCAGTTTCATTCCCGGGGAAGGGACCCAGTACTTC; CDR3: CASSFIPGEGTQYF
V: TRBV24-1; J: TRBJ1-5; D: -; size: -; DNA: TGTGCCACCAGCACAGATCGGGGAAAGCCCCAGCATTTT; CDR3: CATSTDRGKPQHF
V: TRBV12-3/TRBV12-4; J: TRBJ2-3; D: TRBD1; size: many; DNA: TGTGCCAGCAGCTTTTCGGGACAGAGCACAGATACGCAGTATTTT; CDR3: CASSFSGQSTDTQYF